The text below deals with one T cell receptor (beta chain). The antigen remains undetermined. The source of the sample is a study of a mutant IDH1 vaccine in newly diagnosed glioma. Study-wide context: All eight of the vaccinations patients received fell in weeks 1, 3, 5, 7, 11, 15, 19 and 23. Previous treatment comprised radiotherapy, temozolomide, or both, mostly both.

Time point meaning: week 23, last vaccination. Every single dose of the vaccine, 300 ug of mutant IDH1 20-mer peptide, came with topical imiquimod. Here immunoSEQ multiplex PCR was the method, and the copy in TCRdb shows in-frame clones only, minus some. The sample consists of roughly 60,000 clones, 80% of them appearing once. Germline CDR1 SGHRS, CDR2 YFSETQ. Trimming cost V 0 bases and J 1 base, with 7 bases left between them. This CDR3 region has 14 residues. The chain is built from TRBV5-1 and TRBJ1-1, with D uncertain. The sample consisted of PBMCs, taken from a glioma patient whose treatment included an IDH1 peptide vaccine. The sequence was collected from a man aged 35-49 years with glioma. This chain's CDR3 is CASSLGRTNTEAFF. The CDR3 region has the DNA TGCGCCAGCAGCTTGGGACGGACGAACACTGAAGCTTTCTTT. Combining the CDR3 with reference TRBV5-1 and TRBJ1-1 gives the whole variable domain KAGVTQTPRYLIKTRGQQVTLSCSPISGHRSVSWYQQTPGQGLQFLFEYFSETQRNKGNFPGRFSGRQFSNSRSEMNVSTLELGDSALYLCASSLGRTNTEAFFGQGTRLTVV.